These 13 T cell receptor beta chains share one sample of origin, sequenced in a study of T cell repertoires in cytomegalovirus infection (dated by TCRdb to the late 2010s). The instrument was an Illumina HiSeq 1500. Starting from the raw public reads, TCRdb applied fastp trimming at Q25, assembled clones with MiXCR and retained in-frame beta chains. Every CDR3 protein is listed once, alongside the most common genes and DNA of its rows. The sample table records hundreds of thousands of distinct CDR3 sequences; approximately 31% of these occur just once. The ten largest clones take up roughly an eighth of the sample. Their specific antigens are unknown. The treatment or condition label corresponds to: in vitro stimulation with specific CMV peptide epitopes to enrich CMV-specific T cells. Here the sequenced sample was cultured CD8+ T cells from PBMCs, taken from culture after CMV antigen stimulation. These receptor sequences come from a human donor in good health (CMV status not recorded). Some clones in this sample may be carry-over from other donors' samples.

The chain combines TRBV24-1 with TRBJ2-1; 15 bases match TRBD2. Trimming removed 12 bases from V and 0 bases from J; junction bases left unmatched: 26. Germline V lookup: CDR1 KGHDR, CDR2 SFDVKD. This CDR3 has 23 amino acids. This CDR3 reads CAGNQWRIMRGLAGGGSYNEQFF. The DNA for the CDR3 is TGTGCCGGCAACCAGTGGAGGATTATGAGAGGACTAGCGGGGGGGGGCTCCTACAATGAGCAGTTCTTC.

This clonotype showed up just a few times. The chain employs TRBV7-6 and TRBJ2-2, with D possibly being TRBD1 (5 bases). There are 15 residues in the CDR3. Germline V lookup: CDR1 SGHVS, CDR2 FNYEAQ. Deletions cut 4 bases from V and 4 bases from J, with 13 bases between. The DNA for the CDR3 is TGTGCCAGCAGCTGGAAAACAGGCGGCACCGGGGAGCTGTTTTTT. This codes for CASSWKTGGTGELFF.

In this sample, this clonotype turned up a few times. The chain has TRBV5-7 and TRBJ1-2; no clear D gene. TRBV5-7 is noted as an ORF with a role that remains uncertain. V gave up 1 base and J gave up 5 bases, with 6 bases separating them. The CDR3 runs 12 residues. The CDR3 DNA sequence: TGTGCCAGCAGCTTGATAGGGTATGGCTACACCTTC. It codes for CASSLIGYGYTF.

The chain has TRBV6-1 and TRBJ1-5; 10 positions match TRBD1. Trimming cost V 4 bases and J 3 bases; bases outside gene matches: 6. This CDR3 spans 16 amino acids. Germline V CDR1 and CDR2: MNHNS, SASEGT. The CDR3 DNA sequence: TGTGCCAGCAGTGCAGACAGGGGGCAAGTCAATCAGCCCCAGCATTTT. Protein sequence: CASSADRGQVNQPQHF.

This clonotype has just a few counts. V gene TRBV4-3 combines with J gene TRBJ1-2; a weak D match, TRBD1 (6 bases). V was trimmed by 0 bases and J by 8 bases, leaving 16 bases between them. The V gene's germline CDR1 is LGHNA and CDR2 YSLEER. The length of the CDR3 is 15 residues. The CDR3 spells CASSQDDQGWSGYTF. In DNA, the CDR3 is TGCGCCAGCAGCCAAGATGATCAGGGGTGGAGCGGCTACACCTTC.

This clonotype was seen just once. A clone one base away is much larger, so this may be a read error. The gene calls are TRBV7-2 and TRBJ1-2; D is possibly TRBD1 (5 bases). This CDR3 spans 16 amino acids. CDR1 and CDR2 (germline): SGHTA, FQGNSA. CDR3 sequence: CASSSSPGRDAAGYIF. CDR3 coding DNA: TGTGCCAGCAGCTCATCTCCCGGCAGGGACGCTGCTGGCTACATCTTC.

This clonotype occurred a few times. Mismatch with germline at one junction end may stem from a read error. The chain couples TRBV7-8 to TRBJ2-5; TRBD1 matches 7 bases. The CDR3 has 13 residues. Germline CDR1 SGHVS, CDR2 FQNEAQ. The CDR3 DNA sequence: TGTGCCAGCATCCCCCGGGACAGTGGGTCGTACAACTTC. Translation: CASIPRDSGSYNF.

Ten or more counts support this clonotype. The CDR3 DNA reads as TGTGCCAGCAGCGTCGGGACGTCCCCTAGCACAGATACGCAGTATTTT. This translates into CASSVGTSPSTDTQYF. This sequence joins TRBV7-8 and TRBJ2-3, with D perhaps assigned TRBD1 or TRBD2 (5 bases each). CDR3 size: 16 residues. Per germline, CDR1 SGHVS and CDR2 FQNEAQ. Trimming removed 5 bases from V and 0 bases from J, with 15 bases in between.

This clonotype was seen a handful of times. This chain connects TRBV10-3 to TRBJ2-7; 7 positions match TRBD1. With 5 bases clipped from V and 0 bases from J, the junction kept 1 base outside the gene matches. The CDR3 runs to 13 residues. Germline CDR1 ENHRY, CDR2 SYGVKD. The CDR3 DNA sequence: TGTGCCATCAGTCCAGGGGGCTCCTACGAGCAGTACTTC. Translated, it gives CAISPGGSYEQYF.

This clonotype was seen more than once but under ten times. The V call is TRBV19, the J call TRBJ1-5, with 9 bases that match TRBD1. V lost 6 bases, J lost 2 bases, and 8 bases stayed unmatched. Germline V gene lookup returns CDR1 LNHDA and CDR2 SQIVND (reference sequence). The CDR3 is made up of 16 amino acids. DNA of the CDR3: TGTGCCAGTAGCGTATTCCGGGACAGGGGCAATCAGCCCCAGCATTTT. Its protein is CASSVFRDRGNQPQHF.

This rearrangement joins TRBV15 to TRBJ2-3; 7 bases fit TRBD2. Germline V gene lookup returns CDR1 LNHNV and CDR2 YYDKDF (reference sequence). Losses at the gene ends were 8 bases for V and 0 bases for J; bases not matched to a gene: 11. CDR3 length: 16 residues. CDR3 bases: TGTGCCACCTTAGAGGAAAGTAGCGGGAGCACAGATACGCAGTATTTT. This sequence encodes CATLEESSGSTDTQYF.

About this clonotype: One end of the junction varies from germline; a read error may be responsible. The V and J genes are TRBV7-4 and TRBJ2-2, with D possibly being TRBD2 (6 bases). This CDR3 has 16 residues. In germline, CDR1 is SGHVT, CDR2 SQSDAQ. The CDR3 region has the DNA TGTGCCAGCAGCTTTGCCGGCGCGGGATTCACCGAGGAGCTGTTTTTT. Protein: CASSFAGAGFTEELFF. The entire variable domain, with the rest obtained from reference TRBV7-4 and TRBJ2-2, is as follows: GAGVSQSPRYKVAKRGRDVALRCDSISGHVTLYWYRQTLGQGSEVLTYSQSDAQRDKSGRPSGRFSAERPERSVSTLKIQRTEQGDSAVYLCASSFAGAGFTEELFFGEGSRLTVL.

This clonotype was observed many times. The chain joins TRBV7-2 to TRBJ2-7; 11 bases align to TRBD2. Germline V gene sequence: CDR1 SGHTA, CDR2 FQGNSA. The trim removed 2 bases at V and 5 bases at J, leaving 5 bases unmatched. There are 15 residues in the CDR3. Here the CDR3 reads CASSLNSGGAHEQYV. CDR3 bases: TGTGCCAGCAGCTTAAATAGCGGGGGGGCCCACGAGCAGTACGTC.